This T cell receptor (beta chain) stems from a study of blood T cell repertoires in COVID-19. As for the study in general: COVID-19 samples from acute and convalescent phases originated in the United States, Italy and Spain. Nucleic acid was either cDNA or gDNA, and it came from T cells, B-cell-depleted T cells, or PBMCs.

Unmatched junction bases numbered 12, after V lost 5 bases and J lost 6 bases. CDR1 is SGHTA and CDR2 is FQGTGA in the germline V gene. The CDR3 totals 15 residues. As processed by the authors: Reference gene primer amplification gave nucleated cell count estimates. The protocol was immunoSEQ multiplex PCR, while the TCRdb copy is restricted to in-frame clones and leaves out a portion. V and J calls and clone size are those listed in that table; D and trimming were worked out from the DNA. The repertoire holds fewer than 110,000 clones, with roughly 84% as singletons. This clone was counted only a few times.

The sample was peripheral blood. The sequence was collected from a human donor in a cohort sampled during active or convalescent COVID-19. J is TRBJ1-2 and V is TRBV7-3; 7 bases match TRBD1. CDR3 sequence (DNA): TGTGCCAGCAGCCCCCGGGAGGGGGCCTCGGATGGCTACACCTTC. As protein: CASSPREGASDGYTF.